One T cell receptor (beta chain) is described in this entry. Ten or more counts support this clonotype. Its antigen has not been determined. Per-nucleotide qualities are absent, and no much larger clonotype sits a single base away. The junction carries 18 bases between V and J, which are trimmed by 0 bases and 9 bases respectively. CDR1 MGHRA and CDR2 YSYEKL are derived from the germline V gene. The CDR3, cysteine through phenylalanine, is 16 amino acids long. Just the 48-base CDR3 DNA is kept, in frame starting at base 1. This entry belongs to a study of T cell repertoires in cytomegalovirus infection (dated by TCRdb to about 2019). Looking at the study overall: Donor HLA type was relevant to the analysis, because carriage of CMV infection together with the matching HLA type was indicated by public TCR beta signatures.

TCRdb names Illumina HiSeq 1500 as the instrument used. The public reads were reprocessed in TCRdb via fastp at Q25 and MiXCR, keeping in-frame beta chains. One record per CDR3 amino acid sequence lists the most common genes and DNA. Within this sample are 450,000 to 650,000 distinct CDR3 sequences, with around 27% of them counted one time only. The biggest ten clones account for around 13% of the sample. Study-wide conclusions, independent of this receptor: In both this cohort and an independent cohort of several hundred donors, the cumulative frequency of public TCR beta family members distinguished carriers of CMV infection plus the relevant HLA type. The ex vivo response was dominated by HLA-C-restricted CMV-specific TCR beta clonotypes, which also provided the single most frequent clonotype in two of eight donors.

The rearranged segments are TRBV4-1 and TRBJ2-1; TRBD2 is a possible D gene, resting on 5 matching bases. This TCR was recovered from a human donor in good health (CMV status not recorded). Some clones in this sample may be carry-over from other donors' samples. The sequenced material came from PBMCs. The CDR3 in this case is CASSQDLAVRGIEQFF. The DNA sequence reads TGCGCCAGCAGCCAAGATTTGGCGGTCCGAGGGATTGAGCAGTTCTTC.